This TCR beta chain stems from a study of T cells in Graves' hyperthyroidism and ophthalmopathy. The CDR3 runs to 16 residues. The germline V gene has CDR1 SGHRS and CDR2 YFSETQ. V was pared by 4 bases and J by 1 base, with 7 bases of the junction left unmatched. Regions amplified from RNA transcripts were the TCR beta CDR3 regions. Primed by the HTBI set, a first-round RT-PCR was run on the TCR CDR3. A single record per CDR3 protein comes from TCRdb applying MiXCR to the multiplex PCR reads. The repertoire holds almost 600,000 distinct CDR3 sequences, with more than 45% as singletons. Thyroid ultrasound, orbital computed tomography, clinical symptoms, and serum thyroxine and TRAb underpinned diagnoses.

The rearrangement joins TRBV5-1 to TRBJ2-2, with 7 bases lining up with TRBD2. This clonotype was sampled from a woman under 30 with Graves' hyperthyroidism. Source material: peripheral blood or thyroid tissue (not recorded which). The CDR3 is CASSIGPSGNTGELFF. The DNA for the CDR3 is TGCGCCAGCAGCATTGGGCCTAGCGGGAACACCGGGGAGCTGTTTTTT.